Below, one T cell receptor (beta chain) is given with its context. Its cognate antigen is unknown. The V gene lost 2 bases and the J gene lost 1 base, with 8 bases spanning the gap. This CDR3 has 14 amino acids. CDR1 is SNHLY and CDR2 is FYNNEI in the germline V gene. The study reverse transcribed the entire isolated RNA, so it sequenced expressed TCRB transcripts. Naive, central memory and regulatory T cell samples averaged approximately 3.9 million immunoSEQ reads each. Some clones are missing from TCRdb's copy, which holds only in-frame ones; the method was immunoSEQ multiplex PCR. The data hold about 160,000 clones, with 6.5% to 8.5% observed a single time. Donors contributed one heparinised blood draw apiece, averaging about 120 mL. This specimen belongs to a study of beta chain features in type 1 diabetes. About the study: Comparable age, gender and cell yields were observed in patients relative to healthy donors.

Study-wide results and caveats: A closer apparent resemblance between naive, central memory and Treg TCRB repertoires was seen in patients than in healthy donors. All four CD4+ subsets from Type 1 diabetes patients carried moderately but significantly shorter TCRB CDR3s.

The source material was central memory CD4+ T cells from blood. The J gene is TRBJ2-5, the V gene TRBV2; D call uncertain. The TCR sequence derives from a woman aged 18-35 years with type 1 diabetes. The CDR3 is CASSEQNLQETQYF. Written as DNA, the CDR3 is TGTGCCAGCAGTGAACAGAACCTCCAAGAGACCCAGTACTTC. Together with reference TRBV2 and TRBJ2-5, the CDR3 gives the full variable domain: EPEVTQTPSHQVTQMGQEVILRCVPISNHLYFYWYRQILGQKVEFLVSFYNNEISEKSEIFDDQFSVERPDGSNFTLKIRSTKLEDSAMYFCASSEQNLQETQYFGPGTRLLVL.